The clone carrying this TCR beta chain was counted between two and nine times. Its target is unknown. Here immunoSEQ multiplex PCR was the method, and the copy in TCRdb shows in-frame clones only, minus some. The table includes approximately 12,000 clones, about 72% detected once. Trimming took off 5 bases at V and 4 bases at J, with 17 bases between the two ends. Germline CDR1 is GTSNPN and CDR2 is SVGIG (reference sequence). The length of the CDR3 is 14 residues. Samples: about 28 days before transplant, then days 30, 100 and 180 after. The sample originates from a study of T cell clonotyping in hematopoietic cell transplantation. Notes on the study in general: Graft donor and pretransplant recipient Inverse Simpson Index values predicted broader posttransplant TCR diversity. Cells were unsorted, so CD4 and CD8 contributions were not separated. Pathologically expanded recipient clonotypes increased progressively from day 30 to day 180 as diversity fell.

The chain employs TRBV30 and TRBJ1-1, with D unclear. The sequence derives from a male patient aged 55-69 years who had an allogeneic stem cell transplant from an unrelated donor, so the T cells may come from the graft donor. Some clones in this sample may be carry-over from other donors' samples. The input for sequencing was peripheral blood mononuclear cells, taken 180 days after allogeneic stem cell transplant. The CDR3 sequence is CAWGRGSGGTEAFF. The CDR3 nucleotides are TGTGCCTGGGGGCGTGGGAGCGGCGGCACTGAAGCTTTCTTT.